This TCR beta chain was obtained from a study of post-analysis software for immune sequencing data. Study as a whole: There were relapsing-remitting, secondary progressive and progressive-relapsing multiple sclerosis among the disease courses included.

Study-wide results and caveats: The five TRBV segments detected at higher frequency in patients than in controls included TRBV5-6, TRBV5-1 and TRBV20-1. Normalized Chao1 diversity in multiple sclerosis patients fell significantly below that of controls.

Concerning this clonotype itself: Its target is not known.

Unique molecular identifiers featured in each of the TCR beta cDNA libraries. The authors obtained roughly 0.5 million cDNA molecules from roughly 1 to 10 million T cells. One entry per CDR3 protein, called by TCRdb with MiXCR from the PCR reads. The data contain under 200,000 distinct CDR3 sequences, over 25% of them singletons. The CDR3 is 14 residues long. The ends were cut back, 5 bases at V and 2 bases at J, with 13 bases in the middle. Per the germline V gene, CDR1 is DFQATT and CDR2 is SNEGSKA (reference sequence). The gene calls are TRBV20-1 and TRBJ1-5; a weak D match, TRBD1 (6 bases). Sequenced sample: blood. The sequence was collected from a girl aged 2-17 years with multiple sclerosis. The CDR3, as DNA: TGCAGTGCTGAACCAGGGGCTGGCAATCAGCCCCAGCATTTT. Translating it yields CSAEPGAGNQPQHF.